This T cell receptor beta chain was found in a study of shared clonotypes between healthy human individuals. Among the donors, all were Caucasian adults who lived in Nashville, Tennessee. The germline V gene has CDR1 MNHEY and CDR2 SVGAGI. CDR3 size: 14 residues. For each subset, genomic DNA was distributed in equal portions over several immunoSEQ plates. Per sorted-subset replicate PCR, input was approximately 0.2 ug DNA, representing about 29,000 T cell genomes. TCRdb keeps only in-frame clones here, not all; method: immunoSEQ multiplex PCR. The sample records roughly 520,000 clones, approximately 95% being singletons.

J is TRBJ2-5 and V is TRBV6-5; 8 nucleotides align to TRBD1. The J call is in doubt because the DNA end fits TRBJ2-7 better. Sequenced: naive CD4+ T cells sorted from blood. Documented subset: CD45RA+ positively selected. The clonotype was recovered from a woman between 25 and 40 years old in good health. The CDR3 sequence: CASSVGQGAYEQYF. In nucleotides, the CDR3 is TGTGCCAGCAGCGTCGGGCAGGGGGCTTACGAGCAGTACTTC.